These T cell receptor beta chains were read from a single sample in a study of human T cells and chemical hapten exposure. TCRdb re-derived calls from the RACE reads in MiXCR, one entry per CDR3 protein. The sample carries under 100,000 distinct CDR3 sequences, 8.5% recorded once. The sequencing here drew on whole blood, taken in connection with sensitization to the hapten diphenylcyclopropenone (DPC). The source is a man aged 35 to 55 with alopecia areata. Some clones in this sample may be carry-over from other donors' samples. CDR3s include the opening cysteine and the closing phenylalanine or tryptophan. Each record gives: clone size, V gene, D gene, J gene, CDR3 DNA, CDR3 protein. D genes are given only for firm matches. Clone size is not always given. Where it is, it says once, few, many or a class for expanded clones.

>few|TRBV4-3|TRBD1|TRBJ2-7
TGCGCCAGCAGCCCCGCGTTTAAGGGGGCTTACGAGCAGTACTTC
CASSPAFKGAYEQYF
>many|TRBV29-1|TRBD1|TRBJ2-1
TGCAGCTTTGCGGGCCCCCAGGGGGCGTACAATGAGCAGTTCTTC
CSFAGPQGAYNEQFF
>-|TRBV11-3|-|TRBJ1-1
TGTGCCAGCAGGTTCTTCCGCGGGATGAACACTGAAGCTTTCTTT
CASRFFRGMNTEAFF
>-|TRBV19|TRBD2|TRBJ2-5
TGTGCCAGTAGTGCCCATCCGCGGGAGTACACCCAGTACTTC
CASSAHPREYTQYF
>few|TRBV20-1|-|TRBJ1-1
TGCAGTGCAGGCTCAGGGCAGGGCTATGAAGCTTTCTTT
CSAGSGQGYEAFF
>many|TRBV6-5|-|TRBJ1-1
TGTGCCAGCAGTTCCAGGGAAAGGAGCACTGAAGCTTTCTTT
CASSSRERSTEAFF
>many|TRBV6-2/TRBV6-3|-|TRBJ1-1
TGTGCCAGCAGTTTACTTCCCCGGGCCCGCGGGGGCACTGAAGCTTTCTTT
CASSLLPRARGGTEAFF
>few|TRBV6-2/TRBV6-3|-|TRBJ2-3
TGTGCCAGCAGTTACTCCAACTTCTGGGGGGCGGATACGCAGTATTTT
CASSYSNFWGADTQYF
>-|TRBV7-2|-|TRBJ2-5
TGTGCCAGCAGCATCTCCAGGGGTTTTCGGGAGACCCAGTACTTC
CASSISRGFRETQYF
>-|TRBV20-1|TRBD1|TRBJ2-3
TGCAGTGCTGGACGGACAGGGATAATCACAGATACGCAGTATTTT
CSAGRTGIITDTQYF
>-|TRBV28|TRBD1|TRBJ1-1
TGTGCCAGCAGGCGGACAGGGAACACTGAAGCTTTCTTT
CASRRTGNTEAFF
>once|TRBV28|TRBD2|TRBJ2-3
TGTGCCAGCAACCTGAGCGGGAGGCGCCTTTCAGATACGCAGTATTTT
CASNLSGRRLSDTQYF
>few|TRBV25-1|-|TRBJ1-3
TGTGCCAGCGAAGACAGGACGAAAAGCACCATATATTTT
CASEDRTKSTIYF
>many|TRBV11-3|-|TRBJ2-5
TGTGCCAGCAGCCGGACCTCGACGCAAGAGACCCAGTACTTC
CASSRTSTQETQYF
>-|TRBV12-3/TRBV12-4|-|TRBJ1-2
TGTGCCAGCAGTTTTTGGGGGAGCTATGGCTACACCTTC
CASSFWGSYGYTF
>few|TRBV12-5|-|TRBJ2-1
TGTGCTAGTGGTTTGGGGCAAATAAATGAGCAGTTCTTC
CASGLGQINEQFF
>-|TRBV20-1|-|TRBJ2-1
TGCAGTGCTATCACTAGATTGGGATTTCATGAGCAGTTCTTC
CSAITRLGFHEQFF
>-|TRBV3-1|-|TRBJ2-3
TGTGCCAGCAGCCAAGAATTAGCGGACGAAGATACGCAGTATTTT
CASSQELADEDTQYF